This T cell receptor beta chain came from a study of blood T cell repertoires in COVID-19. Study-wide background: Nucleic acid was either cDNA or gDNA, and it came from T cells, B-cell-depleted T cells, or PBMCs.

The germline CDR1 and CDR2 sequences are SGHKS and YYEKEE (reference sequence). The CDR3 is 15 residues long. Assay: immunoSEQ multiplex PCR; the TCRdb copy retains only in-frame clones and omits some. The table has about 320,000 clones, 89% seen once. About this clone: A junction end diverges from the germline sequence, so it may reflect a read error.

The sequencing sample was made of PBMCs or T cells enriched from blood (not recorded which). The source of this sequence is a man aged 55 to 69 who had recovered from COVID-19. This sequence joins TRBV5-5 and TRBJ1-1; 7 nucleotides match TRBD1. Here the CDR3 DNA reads TGTGCCAGCAGCTCAGTTACAGGGGTGAAAACTGAAGCTTTCTTT. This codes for CASSSVTGVKTEAFF.